This is a list of T cell receptor beta chains from one sample in a study of CD8 T cells in Susac syndrome. A single record per CDR3 protein comes from TCRdb applying MiXCR to the immunoSEQ multiplex PCR reads. Seen here are 170,000 or so distinct CDR3 sequences, about 96% observed once, and the top ten hold around 0.12%. Sequencing was performed on CD4+ T cells from PBMCs. These TCRs come from a human donor with Susac syndrome. Each CDR3 is given with its conserved first and last residue. A D gene is named only where the DNA matches it firmly. A clone size is listed for some rows: how often the clone was seen (once, few, many), or a class if it is expanded.

v_call	d_call	clone_size	j_call	cdr3_aa	cdr3_nt
TRBV7-2	NA	NA	TRBJ2-5	CASSLDGQMKTQYF	TGTGCCAGCAGCTTAGACGGGCAGATGAAGACCCAGTACTTC
TRBV28	NA	once	TRBJ2-5	CASKYSETQYF	TGTGCCAGCAAGTATTCAGAGACCCAGTACTTC
TRBV20-1	TRBD1	NA	TRBJ2-1	CSAPSAAGGSYNEQFF	TGCAGTGCTCCTTCGGCTGCAGGGGGCTCCTACAATGAGCAGTTCTTC
TRBV9	NA	NA	TRBJ2-2	CASSVDGPNTGELFF	TGTGCCAGCAGCGTAGACGGACCGAACACCGGGGAGCTGTTTTTT
TRBV30	TRBD2	NA	TRBJ2-5	CAWRAREPQYQETQYF	TGTGCCTGGAGAGCGCGGGAGCCCCAGTACCAAGAGACCCAGTACTTC
TRBV12-3/TRBV12-4	NA	NA	TRBJ2-1	CASSLRMQGHNEQFF	TGTGCCAGCAGTTTAAGGATGCAGGGCCACAATGAGCAGTTCTTC
TRBV30	NA	NA	TRBJ2-4	CAWDSRAKNIQYF	TGTGCCTGGGACTCCCGAGCCAAAAACATTCAGTACTTC
TRBV20-1	NA	once	TRBJ2-2	CSAPNVGEENTGELFF	TGCAGTGCTCCGAATGTGGGGGAGGAAAACACCGGGGAGCTGTTTTTT
TRBV29-1	NA	NA	TRBJ2-4	CSVESKDIQYF	TGCAGCGTTGAATCCAAGGACATTCAGTACTTC
TRBV20-1	TRBD2	NA	TRBJ2-5	CSARGLALEETQYF	TGCAGTGCCCGCGGACTAGCGTTAGAAGAGACCCAGTACTTC
TRBV24-1	TRBD2	NA	TRBJ2-3	CATSDGAGGRDTQYF	TGTGCCACCAGTGACGGAGCGGGGGGGCGGGATACGCAGTATTTT
TRBV9	NA	NA	TRBJ2-6	CASSVEGDRRSGANVLTF	TGTGCCAGCAGCGTAGAGGGAGACAGACGCTCTGGGGCCAACGTCCTGACTTTC
TRBV6-5	TRBD2	NA	TRBJ2-3	CASRLAGADTDTQYF	TGTGCCAGCAGATTAGCGGGGGCTGACACAGATACGCAGTATTTT
TRBV6-5	NA	NA	TRBJ2-2	CASSLTGGDTGELFF	TGTGCCAGCAGTCTAACAGGAGGGGACACCGGGGAGCTGTTTTTT
TRBV6-5	TRBD1	NA	TRBJ1-1	CASSYSGGYTEAFF	TGTGCCAGCAGTTACTCAGGGGGCTACACTGAAGCTTTCTTT
TRBV30	NA	NA	TRBJ2-3	CAWSVSGRPQYF	TGTGCCTGGAGTGTATCGGGTAGGCCGCAGTATTTT
TRBV20-1	TRBD1	NA	TRBJ1-1	CSARDEGAWALAFF	TGCAGTGCTAGGGATGAGGGGGCGTGGGCATTGGCTTTCTTT
TRBV7-3	NA	NA	TRBJ1-1	CASSLTPRTEAFF	TGTGCCAGCAGCTTAACCCCCCGCACTGAAGCTTTCTTT
TRBV12-3/TRBV12-4	NA	NA	TRBJ1-2	CASSLITGGNYGYTF	TGTGCCAGCAGTTTAATTACAGGAGGTAACTATGGCTACACCTTC
TRBV18	NA	few	TRBJ2-7	CASSDFSYEQYF	TGTGCCAGCTCAGATTTTAGCTACGAGCAGTACTTC
TRBV9	TRBD2	NA	TRBJ2-1	CASSVVAGGHNEQFF	TGTGCCAGCAGCGTAGTGGCGGGGGGGCACAATGAGCAGTTCTTC
TRBV19	NA	NA	TRBJ2-7	CATSDYPYEQYF	TGTGCCACTTCCGACTACCCCTACGAGCAGTACTTC
TRBV25-1	NA	NA	TRBJ2-3	CASRPGLSTDTQYF	TGTGCCAGCAGACCGGGACTGAGCACAGATACGCAGTATTTT
TRBV20-1	NA	once	TRBJ2-1	CSAWQPRDFSYNEQFF	TGCAGTGCTTGGCAGCCGAGAGACTTCTCCTACAATGAGCAGTTCTTC
TRBV28	NA	NA	TRBJ2-7	CASSVTGTFSYEQYF	TGTGCCAGCAGTGTGACCGGGACATTCTCCTACGAGCAGTACTTC
TRBV7-8	NA	NA	TRBJ1-1	CASSLVLRTEAFF	TGTGCCAGCAGCTTAGTCTTGCGCACTGAAGCTTTCTTT
TRBV2	NA	NA	TRBJ2-1	CASRPTGVVGQFF	TGTGCCAGCAGACCCACGGGGGTCGTGGGGCAGTTCTTC
TRBV10-3	NA	NA	TRBJ2-7	CAVRALSSYEQYF	TGTGCCGTGAGGGCTTTGAGCTCCTACGAGCAGTACTTC
TRBV7-9	NA	NA	TRBJ2-1	CASSFPDKYPRLEQFF	TGTGCCAGCAGCTTCCCGGACAAGTATCCCCGACTTGAGCAGTTCTTC
TRBV14	NA	NA	TRBJ2-2	CARRFPGHLPNTGELFF	TGTGCCCGACGATTCCCGGGGCACTTACCAAACACCGGGGAGCTGTTTTTT
TRBV18	TRBD2	NA	TRBJ2-5	CASSLTSGSRSETQYF	TGTGCCAGCTCACTAACTAGCGGGAGTCGTTCGGAGACCCAGTACTTC
TRBV29-1	TRBD2	NA	TRBJ2-7	CSVVSSGEQYF	TGCAGCGTAGTATCTAGCGGTGAGCAGTACTTC
TRBV4-3	NA	NA	TRBJ2-1	CASSLTRGVNEQFF	TGCGCCAGCAGCCTTACCAGGGGGGTCAATGAGCAGTTCTTC
TRBV20-1	NA	NA	TRBJ2-5	CSADRWEETQYF	TGCAGTGCTGACCGGTGGGAGGAGACCCAGTACTTC
TRBV5-6	NA	NA	TRBJ1-6	CASSLPGTSPLHF	TGTGCCAGCAGCCTGCCTGGGACCTCACCCCTCCACTTT
TRBV10-2	NA	NA	TRBJ1-1	CASSEAWTEAFF	TGCGCCAGCAGTGAGGCCTGGACTGAAGCTTTCTTT
TRBV5-6	NA	NA	TRBJ2-1	CASSSSGGHNEQFF	TGTGCCAGCAGCTCCTCCGGTGGCCACAATGAGCAGTTCTTC
TRBV20-1	TRBD1	NA	TRBJ2-2	CSARDGAGGGTGELFF	TGCAGTGCTAGAGACGGCGCAGGGGGCGGCACCGGGGAGCTGTTTTTT
TRBV29-1	NA	NA	TRBJ1-2	CSVDSGAYGYTF	TGCAGCGTTGACAGCGGGGCCTATGGCTACACCTTC
TRBV20-1	NA	NA	TRBJ2-7	CSASLNIGAGDRYEQYF	TGCAGTGCTAGTTTGAATATCGGGGCAGGGGATCGTTACGAGCAGTACTTC
TRBV4-2	NA	NA	TRBJ1-1	CASSQEWGQNTEAFF	TGTGCCAGCAGCCAAGAGTGGGGACAGAACACTGAAGCTTTCTTT
TRBV7-9	NA	once	TRBJ1-2	CASSLGRRGYYGYTF	TGTGCCAGCAGCTTAGGCCGCCGGGGGTACTATGGCTACACCTTC